The 25 T cell receptor beta chains below all came from one sample that was sequenced in a study of human T cells and chemical hapten exposure. Via MiXCR, TCRdb re-called the RACE reads, giving one row per CDR3 protein. This sample carries about 380,000 distinct CDR3 sequences, roughly 4.8% of them seen once, and the ten largest clones take 2% to 2.5%. This sample's time point: patch test 1, 2 weeks after DPC sensitization. Regarding treatment: therapeutic diphenylcyclopropenone sensitization with weekly scalp DPC. The material sequenced was whole blood, taken in connection with sensitization to the hapten diphenylcyclopropenone (DPC). The origin of the receptors is a woman aged 50 to 60 with alopecia areata. Some clones in this sample may be carry-over from other donors' samples.

This clonotype has at least ten counts. The chain combines TRBV21-1 with TRBJ2-1; the table's D call, TRBD1, was not checked against the DNA. TRBV21-1 is flagged as a pseudogene. The CDR3 totals 13 residues. Here the CDR3 DNA reads TGTGCCAGCAGCAAATCTTTCGGGACACTCGAGTTCTTC. Its protein is CASSKSFGTLEFF.

The gene calls are TRBV27 and TRBJ2-1; a weak D match, TRBD2 (6 bases). Trimming left V 6 bases short and J 4 bases short, with 16 bases between. Germline lookup yields CDR1 MNHEY and CDR2 SMNVEV (reference sequence). The CDR3 is 15 amino acids. The CDR3 region is CASSPESRGYNEQFF. CDR3 DNA: TGTGCCAGCAGCCCCGAGTCCCGGGGGTACAATGAGCAGTTCTTC.

In this sample, this clonotype turned up many times. This chain connects TRBV12-3 or TRBV12-4 to TRBJ2-1; 7 nucleotides align to TRBD2. The CDR3 extends over 13 amino acids. The J segment lost 6 bases and the V segment lost 4 bases, leaving 3 bases of the junction unmatched. The CDR3 sequence is CASSWGGPNEQFF. Written as DNA, the CDR3 is TGTGCCAGCAGTTGGGGGGGTCCCAATGAGCAGTTCTTC.

This clonotype was detected many times. This chain joins TRBV7-2 and TRBJ2-6; D not resolved. Per the germline V gene, CDR1 is SGHTA and CDR2 is FQGNSA. Trimming shortened V by 5 bases and J by 1 base, and 6 bases separated the two germline ends. There are 14 residues in the CDR3. The CDR3 coding sequence is TGTGCCAGCAGCCCTCCTTCTGGGGCCAACGTCCTGACTTTC. Its translation: CASSPPSGANVLTF.

This clonotype was found many times. The chain links TRBV7-2 to TRBJ2-3; D possibly matches TRBD1 or TRBD2 (5 bases each). Between the trimmed V and J ends, which lost 3 bases and 5 bases, there was a span of 12 bases. CDR3 size: 14 residues. Per the germline V gene, CDR1 is SGHTA and CDR2 is FQGNSA. In DNA, the CDR3 is TGTGCCAGCAGCTTCAGGGCGGGCGGAGATACGCAGTATTTT. The encoded protein is CASSFRAGGDTQYF.

This clonotype was detected only a few times. The V and J genes are TRBV27 and TRBJ2-7, with 9 bases identical to TRBD2. V lost 1 base and J lost 2; bases outside the gene matches: 3. The length of the CDR3 is 15 residues. From germline, CDR1 is MNHEY and CDR2 SMNVEV (reference sequence). CDR3 bases: TGTGCCAGCAGTTTATGGCGGGGGGGGACCTACGAGCAGTACTTC. Translation: CASSLWRGGTYEQYF.

In the case of this clonotype: This may be a read error: a much more frequent sequence differs by one nucleotide. This chain links TRBV20-1 with TRBJ2-3; 10 bases match TRBD2. CDR1 is DFQATT and CDR2 is SNEGSKA in the germline V gene (reference sequence). This CDR3 has 16 amino acids. The CDR3 loop reads CSARDLTSGSTDTLYF. CDR3 in DNA: TGCAGTGCTAGAGATCTGACTAGCGGGTCCACAGATACGCTGTATTTT.

This clonotype came up many times. V is TRBV20-1 and J is TRBJ1-2; D not resolved. The ends were cut back, 1 base at V and 4 bases at J, with 22 bases in the middle. Germline CDR1 and CDR2: DFQATT and SNEGSKA (reference sequence). The CDR3 extends over 17 amino acids. CDR3 sequence reads: CSARATVNGRLGYGYTF. The CDR3 coding sequence is TGCAGTGCTAGAGCGACGGTAAACGGACGGCTGGGCTATGGCTACACCTTC.

This clonotype was detected many times. This sequence joins TRBV29-1 and TRBJ1-2; 7 bases align to TRBD1. CDR1 SQVTM and CDR2 ANQGSEA come from the germline V gene. Unmatched junction bases numbered 3, after V lost 5 bases and J lost 0 bases. The CDR3 has 13 residues. The CDR3 DNA is TGCAGCGTTACGGGACAGACTAACTATGGCTACACCTTC. Its protein product is CSVTGQTNYGYTF.

The chain uses TRBV27 and TRBJ2-7, with unresolved D. The V gene lost 3 bases and the J gene lost 0 bases, with 6 bases spanning the gap. CDR3 size: 13 residues. Germline V gene data show CDR1 as MNHEY and CDR2 as SMNVEV (reference sequence). The CDR3 DNA is TGTGCCAGCAGTTTTACGGTCTCCTACGAGCAGTACTTC. This gives the protein CASSFTVSYEQYF.

This clonotype was found many times. This chain links TRBV10-3 with TRBJ1-6; TRBD1 matches 7 bases. V lost 8 bases to trimming and J lost 4 bases; unmatched junction nucleotides: 2. The CDR3 spans 13 residues. Germline V gives CDR1 ENHRY, CDR2 SYGVKD. CDR3 residues: CAIAGQYNSPLHF. In nucleotides, the CDR3 is TGTGCCATCGCGGGACAGTATAATTCACCCCTCCACTTT.

This clonotype was seen many times. The V gene is TRBV6-5, the J gene TRBJ1-1, with D possibly being TRBD1 (5 bases). CDR1 MNHEY and CDR2 SVGAGI come from the germline V gene. The CDR3 is 13 residues long. V lost 2 bases, J lost 3 bases, and 7 bases lay in between. In nucleotides, the CDR3 is TGTGCCAGCAGTTACGGGGGGGACACTGAAGCTTTCTTT. It translates to CASSYGGDTEAFF.

The V call is TRBV25-1, the J call TRBJ1-1; 10 positions match TRBD1. Germline V gene sequence: CDR1 MGHDK, CDR2 SYGVNS. CDR3 size: 16 residues. Unmatched junction bases numbered 8, after V lost 4 bases and J lost 3 bases. CDR3 amino acids: CASSGGQGRVDTEAFF. Here the CDR3 DNA reads TGTGCCAGCAGTGGGGGACAGGGGAGGGTGGACACTGAAGCTTTCTTT.

This clonotype was observed many times. The rearrangement links TRBV20-1 to TRBJ1-1, with D unresolved. V was clipped by 6 bases and J by 7 bases, with 12 bases between them. The germline V gene has CDR1 DFQATT and CDR2 SNEGSKA (reference sequence). There are 11 residues in the CDR3. CDR3 sequence (DNA): TGCAGTGCAGTCACCGGTAGTGAAGCTTTCTTT. Its translation: CSAVTGSEAFF.

A few counts support this clonotype. The chain has TRBV6-1 and TRBJ1-5; 8 bases map to TRBD1. V gave up 4 bases and J gave up 0 bases; unmatched junction bases: 5. Germline assignment: CDR1 MNHNS and CDR2 SASEGT. The CDR3 is 16 amino acids. In nucleotides, the CDR3 is TGTGCCAGCAGTGGCTGGACAGGGAATAGCAATCAGCCCCAGCATTTT. This gives the protein CASSGWTGNSNQPQHF.

This clonotype appeared many times. This rearrangement joins TRBV7-2 to TRBJ1-5; unclear D gene. The germline CDR1 and CDR2 sequences are SGHTA and FQGNSA. CDR3 size: 15 residues. V was pared by 1 base and J by 5 bases, with 12 bases between. CDR3 DNA: TGTGCCAGCAGCTTAGTTCTTACAGTCGATCAGCCCCAGCATTTT. It codes for CASSLVLTVDQPQHF.

This clonotype was counted ten times or more. The V and J genes are TRBV12-3 or TRBV12-4 and TRBJ1-2; TRBD1 matches 7 bases. This CDR3 is built from 13 residues. J lost 4 bases, V lost 6 bases, and 5 bases had no gene match. The CDR3: CASSLGTVYGYTF. The CDR3 bases are TGTGCCAGCAGCTTGGGGACAGTCTATGGCTACACCTTC.

The J gene is TRBJ2-5, the V gene TRBV7-6; 7 nucleotides align to TRBD2. V shed 5 bases, J shed 0 bases, and the junction held 6 bases outside the gene matches. The CDR3 contains 15 residues. Germline lookup yields CDR1 SGHVS and CDR2 FNYEAQ. This CDR3 reads CASSTGLEYQETQYF. CDR3 DNA: TGTGCCAGCAGCACCGGACTAGAGTACCAAGAGACCCAGTACTTC.

This clonotype was detected many times. The V call is TRBV12-3 or TRBV12-4, the J call TRBJ2-7; D gene ambiguous. This CDR3 spans 12 amino acids. V gave up 5 bases and J gave up 2 bases, with 7 bases separating them. As DNA, the CDR3 is TGTGCCAGCAGTCGACTGACCTACGAGCAGTACTTC. Its protein product is CASSRLTYEQYF.

Ten or more counts support this clonotype. The V gene is TRBV4-3, the J gene TRBJ1-3, with D possibly TRBD1 on 5 matching bases. V lost 0 bases to trimming and J lost 4 bases, with 10 bases between them. This CDR3 is built from 15 residues. From germline, CDR1 is LGHNA and CDR2 YSLEER. CDR3 protein: CASSQDGARGNTIYF. In nucleotides, the CDR3 is TGCGCCAGCAGCCAAGATGGGGCTAGGGGAAACACCATATATTTT.

This clonotype has ten or more counts. This chain uses TRBV12-3 or TRBV12-4 with TRBJ2-1; D perhaps matches TRBD1 (5 bases). Trimming shortened V by 6 bases and J by 4 bases, and 13 bases separated the two germline ends. This CDR3 has 14 amino acids. The CDR3 nucleotides read TGTGCCAGCAGCCTAGGGGCCGGGTACAATGAGCAGTTCTTC. Encoded protein: CASSLGAGYNEQFF.

This clonotype appeared many times. This rearrangement joins TRBV3-1 to TRBJ2-5; TRBD2 matches 11 bases. J lost 4 bases, V lost 8 bases, and 12 bases had no gene match. The CDR3 loop spans 16 amino acids. The germline V gene has CDR1 LGHDT and CDR2 YNNKEL (reference sequence). This CDR3 reads CASARRTLAGGETQYF. In nucleotides, the CDR3 is TGTGCCAGCGCCCGCAGAACCCTAGCGGGGGGAGAGACCCAGTACTTC.

The sample holds many counts of this clonotype. The V call is TRBV5-5, the J call TRBJ2-7; D perhaps matches TRBD1 (6 bases). The CDR3 is made up of 14 amino acids. Germline V gene sequence: CDR1 SGHKS, CDR2 YYEKEE (reference sequence). V was cut by 6 bases and J by 1 base, with 14 bases left in between. CDR3: CASTTMGTSYEQYF. The CDR3 nucleotides are TGTGCCAGCACCACCATGGGGACATCCTACGAGCAGTACTTC.

A few counts support this clonotype. The chain employs TRBV6-2 or TRBV6-3 and TRBJ1-2, with no clear D. Germline V gene data show CDR1 as MNHEY and CDR2 as SVGEGT. Trimming shortened V by 0 bases and J by 4 bases, and 15 bases separated the two germline ends. This CDR3 contains 16 residues. CDR3 nucleotides: TGTGCCAGCAGTTACTCGAGACGTGGTCAGTCCTATGGCTACACCTTC. This translates into CASSYSRRGQSYGYTF.

This clonotype was observed at least ten times. The CDR3 region is CASIGTYLYYEQYF. The CDR3, as DNA: TGTGCCAGCATCGGGACTTACCTTTACTACGAGCAGTACTTC. The gene calls are TRBV27 and TRBJ2-7, with D perhaps matching TRBD2 (6 bases). V lost 7 bases to trimming and J lost 3 bases, with 16 bases between them. Germline values: CDR1 MNHEY, CDR2 SMNVEV (reference sequence). This CDR3 is built from 14 residues.